These 12 T cell receptor beta chains share one sample of origin, sequenced in a study of patients and donors after allogeneic stem cell transplantation. TCRdb reanalysed the RT-PCR reads using MiXCR and keeps one entry per CDR3 protein. The sample contains 800,000 to 1,000,000 distinct CDR3 sequences, 18% of which appear only once. Sequenced sample: blood, either unsorted or a sorted T cell fraction (not recorded which). Source of these receptors: a human donor who was either an allogeneic HSCT recipient or a stem cell or donor lymphocyte infusion donor (not recorded which). It is not recorded whose cells these are; they may come from a transplant donor.

This clonotype came up a few times. The gene calls are TRBV29-1 and TRBJ1-3, with D unresolved. The V gene's germline CDR1 is SQVTM and CDR2 ANQGSEA. The CDR3 spans 13 residues. The V and J ends lost 3 bases and 0 bases respectively, with 6 bases between them. The CDR3 loop is CSVEPGSGNTIYF. CDR3 in DNA: TGCAGCGTTGAGCCGGGCTCTGGAAACACCATATATTTT.

The chain has TRBV6-2 or TRBV6-3 and TRBJ1-4; D unresolved. With 4 bases removed from V and 4 bases from J, the gap between germline ends came to 4 bases. Germline V CDR1 and CDR2: MNHEY, SVGEGT. This CDR3 has 12 amino acids. This chain's CDR3 is CASSSVNEKLFF. The CDR3 DNA is TGTGCCAGCAGTTCAGTTAATGAAAAACTGTTTTTT.

The sample holds a few counts of this clonotype. The chain recombines TRBV15 with TRBJ2-1; the D call may be TRBD1 or TRBD2 (5 bases each). Germline CDR1 LNHNV, CDR2 YYDKDF (reference sequence). V was trimmed by 1 base and J by 15 bases, leaving 13 bases between them. The CDR3 is 12 residues long. CDR3 residues: CATSRAGGLLFF. The CDR3 DNA follows: TGTGCCACCAGCAGAGCTGGGGGATTGCTGTTCTTC.

The CDR3 DNA sequence: TGTGCCACCAGCAGGGGAGGGCAGCTTCCCGAGCAGTACTTC. Its translation: CATSRGGQLPEQYF. This chain connects TRBV15 to TRBJ2-7, with 7 bases that match TRBD2. Germline loops: CDR1 LNHNV, CDR2 YYDKDF (reference sequence). The trim removed 3 bases at V and 6 bases at J, leaving 8 bases unmatched. The CDR3 runs to 14 residues.

The rearrangement uses TRBV4-3 and TRBJ2-5; no clear D. Between the trimmed V and J ends, which lost 3 bases and 1 base, there was a span of 6 bases. The CDR3 is made up of 13 amino acids. Germline V lookup: CDR1 LGHNA, CDR2 YSLEER. CDR3 region: CASSHNLQETQYF. In DNA form, the CDR3 reads TGCGCCAGCAGCCATAACCTCCAAGAGACCCAGTACTTC.

This CDR3 reads CASRQLASKKDTQYF. The CDR3, as DNA: TGTGCCAGCAGACAACTAGCTTCCAAAAAAGATACGCAGTATTTT. The rearrangement uses TRBV7-9 and TRBJ2-3; weak D call: TRBD2 (6 bases). The CDR3 has 15 residues. Trimming stripped 6 bases from V and 5 bases from J, with 18 bases between. Germline CDR1 is SEHNR and CDR2 is FQNEAQ (reference sequence).

The gene calls are TRBV29-1 and TRBJ1-1, with D possibly being TRBD1 (6 bases). This CDR3 comprises 16 residues. Trimming took off 7 bases at V and 0 bases at J, with 21 bases between the two ends. Germline CDR1 SQVTM, CDR2 ANQGSEA. The DNA for the CDR3 is TGCAGCGCGGTATGGGGGGGCGAGATTCTGAACACTGAAGCTTTCTTT. This encodes CSAVWGGEILNTEAFF.

The rearrangement uses TRBV20-1 and TRBJ1-2; 8 nucleotides match TRBD1. The V gene end was trimmed by 0 bases and the J gene end by 6 bases; junction bases not matched to a gene: 9. Per germline, CDR1 DFQATT and CDR2 SNEGSKA (reference sequence). The CDR3 is made up of 15 amino acids. The CDR3 bases are TGCAGTGCTAGAGATGCTGGCAGGGGGCGGGATGGCTACACCTTC. It specifies CSARDAGRGRDGYTF.

This clonotype was seen more than once but under ten times. The V and J genes are TRBV3-1 and TRBJ2-7, with D unclear. Trimming left V 4 bases short and J 2 bases short, with 15 bases between. From germline, CDR1 is LGHDT and CDR2 YNNKEL (reference sequence). This CDR3 comprises 15 residues. The CDR3 region is CASSLAPRSAYEQYF. The CDR3 DNA is TGTGCCAGCAGCCTCGCCCCTCGATCAGCCTACGAGCAGTACTTC.

This clonotype was counted a few times. CDR3 in DNA: TGTGCCAGCAGCCCAAGGACGGGACCCTCCTACGAGCAGTACTTC. This gives the protein CASSPRTGPSYEQYF. This chain uses TRBV7-9 with TRBJ2-7; D may match TRBD1 or TRBD2 (5 bases each). There are 15 residues in the CDR3. Trimming shortened V by 5 bases and J by 0 bases, and 14 bases separated the two germline ends. Per germline, CDR1 SEHNR and CDR2 FQNEAQ (reference sequence).

This clonotype was seen a few times. The chain is built from TRBV12-3 or TRBV12-4 and TRBJ1-4; D possibly corresponds to TRBD1 (5 bases). The germline V and J ends were trimmed by 3 bases and 4 bases, with 12 bases remaining between them. The CDR3 spans 15 residues. As DNA, the CDR3 is TGTGCCAGCAGTTTGGGACGGGCCCGTAATGAAAAACTGTTTTTT. This gives the protein CASSLGRARNEKLFF.

This chain links TRBV29-1 with TRBJ1-2, with D possibly TRBD1 on 5 matching bases. V lost 4 bases and J 8 bases, leaving 11 bases between the germline ends. This CDR3 is 11 amino acids long. The V gene's germline CDR1 is SQVTM and CDR2 ANQGSEA. The CDR3 DNA sequence: TGCAGCGTTGCCAGGGATAGGGGCTACACCTTC. It encodes CSVARDRGYTF. The entire variable domain, with the rest obtained from reference TRBV29-1 and TRBJ1-2, is as follows: SAVISQKPSRDICQRGTSLTIQCQVDSQVTMMFWYRQQPGQSLTLIATANQGSEATYESGFVIDKFPISRPNLTFSTLTVSNMSPEDSSIYLCSVARDRGYTFGSGTRLTVV.